The 13 T cell receptor beta chains below come from one sample, sequenced in a study of blood T cells in healthy people across ages. Alongside a J-beta primer mix, a sample-barcoded 5' primer served in a second PCR lasting about 7 to 12 cycles. TCRdb independently ran MiXCR on the 5' RACE reads; one entry per CDR3 protein. The table shows about 1.5 million distinct CDR3 sequences, with 40% to 45% occurring only once. Material: blood. These receptors were obtained from a young woman in good health.

J is TRBJ1-6 and V is TRBV20-1; the match to TRBD1 covers 7 bases. From germline, CDR1 is DFQATT and CDR2 SNEGSKA (reference sequence). This CDR3 contains 13 residues. With 5 bases clipped from V and 7 bases from J, the junction kept 5 bases outside the gene matches. For the CDR3, the DNA is TGCAGTGCTTCTGACAGGGACAATTCACCCCTCCACTTT. Encoded protein: CSASDRDNSPLHF.

The chain carries TRBV7-2 and TRBJ1-4, with a possible D match to TRBD1 (6 bases). Germline V lookup: CDR1 SGHTA, CDR2 FQGNSA. The CDR3 has 11 residues. Trimming left V 6 bases short and J 14 bases short, with 13 bases between. The CDR3 loop reads CASRRTGNLFF. The CDR3 DNA reads TGTGCCAGCAGGCGTACAGGGAACCTGTTTTTT.

To note about this clonotype: One end of the junction varies from germline; a read error may be responsible. The rearrangement uses TRBV5-1 and TRBJ1-5; D is unresolved. The CDR3 has 15 residues. Germline V gives CDR1 SGHRS, CDR2 YFSETQ. The chain's CDR3 is CASSQDGYSNQPKHF. CDR3 in DNA: TGCGCCAGCAGCCAGGACGGCTATAGCAATCAGCCCAAGCATTTT.

This chain uses TRBV4-1 with TRBJ2-3; TRBD1 is a possible D gene (6 bases). Trimming stripped 1 base from V and 2 bases from J, with 16 bases between. Germline assignment: CDR1 MGHRA and CDR2 YSYEKL. The CDR3 is 17 amino acids. Here the CDR3 reads CASSQGLQGFATDTQYF. In DNA form, the CDR3 reads TGCGCCAGCAGCCAAGGGCTCCAGGGGTTTGCCACAGATACGCAGTATTTT.

This chain links TRBV7-9 with TRBJ2-2, with D perhaps matching TRBD1 (5 bases). There are 16 residues in the CDR3. Trimming took off 7 bases at V and 0 bases at J, with 15 bases between the two ends. The germline gives CDR1 SEHNR, CDR2 FQNEAQ (reference sequence). CDR3 DNA: TGTGCCAGCATCGTATCCGGACACCCGAACACCGGGGAGCTGTTTTTT. Amino acid sequence: CASIVSGHPNTGELFF.

The rearrangement links TRBV20-1 to TRBJ2-2, with 8 nucleotides matching TRBD1. V trimming: 5 bases; J trimming: 4 bases; junction bases outside the gene matches: 3. The CDR3 is made up of 13 amino acids. In germline, CDR1 is DFQATT, CDR2 SNEGSKA (reference sequence). This chain's CDR3 is CSASRGRTGELFF. CDR3 coding DNA: TGCAGTGCTTCCAGGGGGCGCACCGGGGAGCTGTTTTTT.

The chain's CDR3 is CATSDDGNHNEQFF. CDR3 nucleotides: TGTGCCACCAGTGATGACGGGAACCACAATGAGCAGTTCTTC. The chain joins TRBV24-1 to TRBJ2-1; perhaps TRBD2 as D (5 bases). Trimming removed 3 bases at V and 5 bases at J, with 10 bases between. CDR3 length equals 14 residues. Germline values: CDR1 KGHDR, CDR2 SFDVKD.

This clonotype was seen a few times. The V call is TRBV4-3, the J call TRBJ1-2; 9 nucleotides match TRBD1. The V segment lost 5 bases and the J segment 7 bases; nucleotides outside the gene matches: 11. Germline assignment: CDR1 LGHNA and CDR2 YSLEER. CDR3 length: 15 amino acids. The CDR3 DNA reads as TGCGCCAGCAGCTTACCGGGACAGGGAGTTGGTGGCTACACCTTC. Translated, it gives CASSLPGQGVGGYTF.

On this clonotype itself: One end of the junction is discordant with germline, which a read error may explain. The chain has TRBV5-1 and TRBJ1-1, with D unresolved. This CDR3 has 16 residues. The germline V gene encodes CDR1 SGHRS and CDR2 YFSETQ. CDR3 in amino acids: CTSSLGAAFVNTEAFF. In DNA, the CDR3 is TGCACCAGCAGCTTGGGAGCGGCTTTTGTGAACACTGAAGCTTTCTTT.

The chain uses TRBV20-1 and TRBJ2-1; possibly TRBD2 for D (5 bases). V was trimmed by 4 bases and J by 4 bases, leaving 20 bases between them. This CDR3 is 16 amino acids long. Per germline, CDR1 DFQATT and CDR2 SNEGSKA (reference sequence). The CDR3 region is CSATTPGFGGYNEQFF. The CDR3 nucleotides are TGCAGTGCTACTACCCCGGGGTTCGGTGGTTACAATGAGCAGTTCTTC.

This chain joins TRBV14 and TRBJ2-1; a possible D gene is TRBD2 (6 bases). Germline assignment: CDR1 SGHDN and CDR2 FVKESK. The CDR3 is 14 residues long. Trimming cost V 8 bases and J 8 bases, with 19 bases left between them. In nucleotides, the CDR3 is TGTGCCAGCGAGAGGGCGGGGATTGGCCATGAGCAGTTCTTC. Residues: CASERAGIGHEQFF.

There are a few counts of this clonotype. CDR3 DNA sequence: TGCGCCAGCAGCCCAGGGCCCCAGGCTAACTATGGCTACACCTTC. Translation: CASSPGPQANYGYTF. The V and J genes are TRBV4-1 and TRBJ1-2; tentatively, D is TRBD1 (5 bases). This CDR3 contains 15 residues. From germline, CDR1 is MGHRA and CDR2 YSYEKL. V dropped 4 bases and J dropped 0 bases, with 12 bases sitting between them.

This clonotype was seen more than once but under ten times. The chain combines TRBV12-3 or TRBV12-4 with TRBJ1-5; 8 nucleotides align to TRBD1. Trimming at V came to 6 bases and at J to 2 bases, leaving 6 bases not matched to a gene. The CDR3 totals 15 residues. The CDR3 loop reads CASSPTGGGNQPQHF. The DNA of the CDR3 is TGTGCCAGCAGCCCAACAGGGGGAGGCAATCAGCCCCAGCATTTT.